The next 17 T cell receptor beta chains were all read from a single sample in a study of cytomegalovirus exposure and HLA in healthy donors. The repertoire was sequenced with immunoSEQ multiplex PCR; TCRdb's copy has only in-frame clones and lacks some. The sample consists of around 95,000 clones, roughly 85% of them appearing once. The specimen was PBMCs. The receptors shown here come from a man aged 18 to 35 in good health and CMV-seropositive.

The V gene is TRBV5-6, the J gene TRBJ2-1; D perhaps matches TRBD1 (5 bases). V lost 4 bases and J 5 bases, leaving 16 bases between the germline ends. The CDR3 runs 15 residues. Per the germline V gene, CDR1 is SGHDT and CDR2 is YYEEEE. The CDR3 here is CASSMLGHLDNEQFF. The CDR3 bases are TGTGCCAGCAGCATGTTAGGACACCTTGACAATGAGCAGTTCTTC.

This rearrangement joins TRBV2 to TRBJ2-5, with D perhaps TRBD2 (5 bases). The CDR3 is 12 amino acids. V shed 11 bases and J shed 5 bases, with 15 bases lying between them. Germline loops: CDR1 SNHLY, CDR2 FYNNEI. CDR3 amino acids: CASGEWRETQYF. The CDR3 nucleotides are TGTGCCTCCGGGGAGTGGAGGGAGACCCAGTACTTC.

The V and J genes are TRBV28 and TRBJ2-5; D might be TRBD2 (5 bases). The CDR3 sequence is 17 residues long. V gave up 3 bases and J gave up 2 bases, with 19 bases separating them. The germline CDR1 and CDR2 sequences are MDHEN and SYDVKM. The DNA for the CDR3 is TGTGCCAGCAGTTTTTACGTCGGTGTAAGCGGACAAGAGACCCAGTACTTC. Amino acid sequence: CASSFYVGVSGQETQYF.

The CDR3 here is CASSFRRLDRTYGYTF. The CDR3 nucleotides read TGTGCCAGCAGCTTCCGACGACTCGACAGAACGTATGGCTACACCTTC. This rearrangement joins TRBV5-6 to TRBJ1-2; TRBD1 might be the D (5 bases). The CDR3 spans 16 residues. V lost 2 bases and J lost 5, with 19 bases in between. Germline V CDR1 and CDR2: SGHDT, YYEEEE.

This clone occurred a few times. The chain has TRBV11-3 and TRBJ1-2; 8 bases are a match to TRBD1. Germline CDR1 SGHNT, CDR2 YENEEA. The CDR3 has 13 residues. The trim removed 4 bases at V and 8 bases at J, leaving 6 bases unmatched. CDR3 nucleotides: TGTGCCAGCAGCTCAAGGACAGGGCGAGGCTACACCTTC. As protein: CASSSRTGRGYTF.

The gene calls are TRBV7-3 and TRBJ2-1, with 10 positions matching TRBD1. Germline V gene data show CDR1 as SGHTA and CDR2 as FQGTGA. V shed 4 bases and J 8 bases; nucleotides not matched to a gene: 5. The CDR3 runs to 14 residues. DNA for the CDR3: TGTGCCAGCAGCTCAGACAGGGGGCGGGATGAGCAGTTCTTC. Protein product: CASSSDRGRDEQFF.

The chain carries TRBV5-1 and TRBJ1-4; weak D call: TRBD1 (5 bases). CDR3 length: 12 amino acids. Germline values: CDR1 SGHRS, CDR2 YFSETQ. V was cut by 2 bases and J by 8 bases, with 7 bases left in between. In DNA form, the CDR3 reads TGCGCCAGCAGCTTTAACAGGGAAAAACTGTTTTTT. The encoded protein is CASSFNREKLFF.

CDR3 in amino acids: CASSLRTSGRAMETQYF. Here the CDR3 DNA reads TGTGCCAGTAGTCTCCGGACTAGCGGGAGGGCGATGGAGACCCAGTACTTC. The gene calls are TRBV19 and TRBJ2-5; 15 bases map to TRBD2. The CDR3 extends over 17 amino acids. V was clipped by 5 bases and J by 5 bases; unmatched bases: 9. Looked up from germline, CDR1 is LNHDA and CDR2 is SQIVND (reference sequence).

The rearrangement joins TRBV10-3 to TRBJ2-5; tentative D call: TRBD1 (7 bases). Trimming shortened V by 3 bases and J by 2 bases, and 13 bases separated the two germline ends. In germline, CDR1 is ENHRY, CDR2 SYGVKD. The CDR3 sequence is 15 residues long. This chain's CDR3 is CAISDRTGGQETQYF. The CDR3 nucleotides are TGTGCCATCAGTGACCGGACAGGAGGGCAAGAGACCCAGTACTTC.

V is TRBV11-2 and J is TRBJ2-7, with 9 positions matching TRBD1. CDR3 length: 15 amino acids. Germline values: CDR1 SGHAT, CDR2 FQNNGV. V shed 6 bases and J 0 bases; nucleotides not matched to a gene: 6. Here the CDR3 reads CASRPGTGSSYEQYV. The CDR3 nucleotides read TGTGCCAGCAGACCCGGGACAGGGAGCTCCTACGAGCAGTACGTC.

CDR3 nucleotide sequence: TGTGCCAGCAGCTTGTGGCGGGAAGCTAACTATGGCTACACCTTC. Protein: CASSLWREANYGYTF. The V and J genes are TRBV7-9 and TRBJ1-2, with D unclear. The V end was cut by 3 bases, the J end by 0 bases, with 11 bases between. Germline assignment: CDR1 SEHNR and CDR2 FQNEAQ (reference sequence). There are 15 residues in the CDR3.

The V and J genes are TRBV5-1 and TRBJ2-1, with D hard to call. The germline CDR1 and CDR2 sequences are SGHRS and YFSETQ. The CDR3 spans 16 residues. Trimming pared 0 bases from V and 8 bases from J, leaving 18 bases between. CDR3 residues: CASSLAKILGPDEQFF. CDR3 sequence (DNA): TGCGCCAGCAGCTTGGCCAAAATTTTGGGCCCCGATGAGCAGTTCTTC.

The rearrangement links TRBV6-1 to TRBJ1-1; D possibly corresponds to TRBD1 (5 bases). This CDR3 is built from 11 residues. Germline CDR1 and CDR2: MNHNS and SASEGT. DNA of the CDR3: TGTGGCGGGGCTTCAAACACTGAAGCTTTCTTT. Protein product: CGGASNTEAFF.

In DNA, the CDR3 is TGTGCCAGCAGTTCCAGGACAGGGGCAGGCACTGAAGCTTTCTTT. Protein product: CASSSRTGAGTEAFF. The chain is built from TRBV28 and TRBJ1-1; 9 bases are a match to TRBD1. CDR3 length: 15 amino acids. With 4 bases clipped from V and 4 bases from J, the junction kept 7 bases outside the gene matches. From germline, CDR1 is MDHEN and CDR2 SYDVKM.

The chain couples TRBV18 to TRBJ2-2; tentatively, D is TRBD1 (6 bases). Germline assignment: CDR1 KGHSH and CDR2 LQKENI. The CDR3 runs to 17 residues. Trimming shortened V by 3 bases and J by 0 bases, and 14 bases separated the two germline ends. The CDR3 reads CASSPSQGFANTGELFF. CDR3 sequence (DNA): TGTGCCAGCTCACCGTCCCAGGGGTTCGCGAACACCGGGGAGCTGTTTTTT. Full variable domain (missing parts from reference TRBV18 and TRBJ2-2): NAGVMQNPRHLVRRRGQEARLRCSPMKGHSHVYWYRQLPEEGLKFMVYLQKENIIDESGMPKERFSAEFPKEGPSILRIQQVVRGDSAAYFCASSPSQGFANTGELFFGEGSRLTVL.

This sequence joins TRBV11-2 and TRBJ2-7; TRBD2 matches 7 bases. Germline trimming cut 6 bases from V and 6 bases from J; bases unmatched to any gene: 8. The germline V gene has CDR1 SGHAT and CDR2 FQNNGV. CDR3 size: 13 residues. For the CDR3, the DNA is TGTGCCAGCAGGTTCGGCGGGAGCGGCGAGCAGTACTTC. Translating it yields CASRFGGSGEQYF.

This chain uses TRBV11-2 with TRBJ1-4; maybe TRBD1 (5 bases). The V gene lost 8 bases and the J gene lost 2 bases, with 15 bases spanning the gap. CDR3 size: 15 residues. CDR1 is SGHAT, CDR2 FQNNGV, per germline. The DNA for the CDR3 is TGTGCCAGCTCTCGACGCAGGGATACTAATGAAAAACTGTTTTTT. Protein sequence: CASSRRRDTNEKLFF.